This passage covers 27 T cell receptor beta chains from one sample sequenced in a study of OX40 agonist ivuxolimab in advanced cancers. Profiling relied on immunoSEQ multiplex PCR, and the TCRdb table lists in-frame clones only, not all of them. The sample has about 80,000 clones, 85% to 90% seen once. Here the sequenced sample was CD4+ or CD8+ T cells sorted from blood, taken in a trial of the OX40 agonist ivuxolimab. The receptor set was obtained from an adult with an advanced solid tumor such as melanoma, head and neck, liver or kidney cancer.

The chain uses TRBV6-4 and TRBJ2-2; D gene unclear. Germline assignment: CDR1 MRHNA and CDR2 SNTAGT. Trimming took off 6 bases at V and 7 bases at J, with 18 bases between the two ends. The CDR3 totals 15 residues. As DNA, the CDR3 is TGTGCCAGCAGAGCTAACTCATACACCGACGGGGAGCTGTTTTTT. Its translation is CASRANSYTDGELFF.

This clone came up once. The gene calls are TRBV27 and TRBJ2-5, with 7 positions matching TRBD2. The end of the DNA aligns better with TRBJ2-7, so the J call may be wrong. The CDR3 extends over 14 amino acids. Looked up from germline, CDR1 is MNHEY and CDR2 is SMNVEV (reference sequence). The DNA for the CDR3 is TGTGCCAGCCAAGTAGCGGGTCTCTCCTACGAGCAGTACTTC. Translating gives CASQVAGLSYEQYF.

This chain joins TRBV27 and TRBJ2-7; tentatively, D is TRBD1 or TRBD2 (5 bases each). This CDR3 comprises 13 residues. Trimming removed 4 bases at V and 6 bases at J, with 13 bases between. Germline CDR1 and CDR2: MNHEY and SMNVEV (reference sequence). This CDR3 reads CASSWGRGSEQYF. The DNA for the CDR3 is TGTGCCAGCAGTTGGGGCCGGGGAAGCGAGCAGTACTTC.

The genes are TRBV19 and TRBJ1-5; possibly TRBD1 for D (5 bases). This CDR3 comprises 15 residues. CDR1 and CDR2 from the germline V gene are LNHDA and SQIVND (reference sequence). V dropped 6 bases and J dropped 2 bases, with 14 bases sitting between them. CDR3: CASSLMTVGNQPQHF. The CDR3 DNA follows: TGTGCCAGTAGCTTAATGACAGTTGGCAATCAGCCCCAGCATTTT.

The chain has TRBV4-2 and TRBJ2-3; a possible D gene is TRBD2 (6 bases). This CDR3 spans 16 amino acids. CDR1 LGHNA and CDR2 YNFKEQ come from the germline V gene. Trimming pared 1 base from V and 1 base from J, leaving 12 bases between. The CDR3 DNA reads TGTGCCAGCAGCCAAGGGGATAGCGGTCGCACAGATACGCAGTATTTT. It is translated as CASSQGDSGRTDTQYF.

The gene calls are TRBV5-1 and TRBJ2-5; TRBD2 agrees at 14 bases. The J call is uncertain, as TRBJ2-7 better fits the DNA end. This CDR3 has 14 amino acids. The V gene's germline CDR1 is SGHRS and CDR2 YFSETQ. This CDR3 reads CASSFGTSGSEQYF. The DNA for the CDR3 is TGCGCCAGCAGCTTCGGGACTAGCGGGAGCGAGCAGTACTTC.

This clone turned up a few times. The rearrangement joins TRBV7-7 to TRBJ2-2; a weak D match, TRBD2 (6 bases). This CDR3 has 13 residues. Germline CDR1 is SSHAT and CDR2 is FNYEAQ (reference sequence). The CDR3, as DNA: TGTGCTAGCGGTGCCCACCATAACGGGGAGCTGTTTTTT. Its protein is CASGAHHNGELFF.

This clone turned up a few times. The chain uses TRBV19 and TRBJ1-5; a possible D gene is TRBD1 (5 bases). CDR1 and CDR2 (germline): LNHDA, SQIVND (reference sequence). The CDR3 is 14 residues long. Trimming pared 5 bases from V and 4 bases from J, leaving 12 bases between. CDR3 DNA: TGTGCCAGTAGTGTGGGACGGGCGAATCAGCCCCAGCATTTT. It specifies CASSVGRANQPQHF.

The chain couples TRBV6-6 to TRBJ1-3, with D possibly matching TRBD1 (5 bases). V was clipped by 2 bases and J by 0 bases, with 11 bases between them. In germline, CDR1 is MNHNY, CDR2 SVGAGI (reference sequence). The CDR3 sequence is 16 residues long. The DNA for the CDR3 is TGTGCCAGCAGTTACACCTGGGACCGCTCTGGAAACACCATATATTTT. This sequence encodes CASSYTWDRSGNTIYF.

The chain employs TRBV27 and TRBJ1-2, with D tentatively TRBD1 (6 bases). V dropped 6 bases and J dropped 7 bases, with 12 bases sitting between them. CDR1 is MNHEY and CDR2 is SMNVEV in the germline V gene (reference sequence). There are 12 residues in the CDR3. CDR3 DNA: TGTGCCAGCAGGGGGGAAGGGGGTGGCTACACCTTC. Its translation is CASRGEGGGYTF.

The rearrangement uses TRBV5-4 and TRBJ2-7, with TRBD2 identical over 10 bases. The CDR3 is 13 amino acids. The V gene's germline CDR1 is SGHNT and CDR2 YYREEE (reference sequence). V lost 3 bases, J lost 13 bases, and 10 bases stayed unmatched. For the CDR3, the DNA is TGTGCCAGCAGCTCCGGACTAGCGGCGGCTAATTACTTC. This encodes CASSSGLAAANYF. Looking up the rest from reference TRBV5-4 and TRBJ2-7 gives the full variable domain: ETGVTQSPTHLIKTRGQQVTLRCSSQSGHNTVSWYQQALGQGPQFIFQYYREEENGRGNFPPRFSGLQFPNYSSELNVNALELDDSALYLCASSSGLAAANYFGPGTRLTVT.

This clone was detected once. This chain uses TRBV14 with TRBJ1-4, with 11 bases aligning to TRBD1. Germline lookup yields CDR1 SGHDN and CDR2 FVKESK. V gave up 6 bases and J gave up 7 bases; unmatched junction bases: 13. The CDR3 is 17 amino acids. The CDR3 DNA follows: TGTGCCAGCAGTCAAAGGGGACAGGGGGTCTTCGGTGAAAAACTGTTTTTT. Translated, it gives CASSQRGQGVFGEKLFF.

This clone was counted only a few times. This chain uses TRBV7-9 with TRBJ1-2; D is unresolved. The CDR3 spans 14 residues. Deletions cut 0 bases from V and 7 bases from J, with 12 bases between. Looked up from germline, CDR1 is SEHNR and CDR2 is FQNEAQ (reference sequence). CDR3 residues: CASSLAQLAGGYTF. CDR3 sequence (DNA): TGTGCCAGCAGCTTAGCGCAACTGGCGGGTGGCTACACCTTC.

CDR3 nucleotides: TGCGCCAGCAGCTTGTCAGGGGGGAGAGAGACCCAGTACTTC. Amino acids: CASSLSGGRETQYF. V usage is TRBV5-1 and J usage is TRBJ2-5, with a weak D call TRBD1 (7 bases). Germline lookup yields CDR1 SGHRS and CDR2 YFSETQ. V was pared by 1 base and J by 4 bases, with 11 bases between. This CDR3 spans 14 amino acids.

This chain uses TRBV19 with TRBJ1-2; D ambiguous. Germline V gene sequence: CDR1 LNHDA, CDR2 SQIVND (reference sequence). CDR3 size: 15 residues. The ends were cut back, 3 bases at V and 0 bases at J, with 11 bases in the middle. The CDR3 region is CASSITVLANYGYTF. CDR3 in DNA: TGTGCCAGTAGTATTACAGTTTTAGCTAACTATGGCTACACCTTC.

The chain employs TRBV7-8 and TRBJ2-7, with 11 bases aligning to TRBD2. Germline V gene sequence: CDR1 SGHVS, CDR2 FQNEAQ. With 5 bases clipped from V and 0 bases from J, the junction kept 6 bases outside the gene matches. The CDR3 length is 16 residues. The CDR3 here is CASSPLAGGLSYEQYF. In DNA, the CDR3 is TGTGCCAGCAGCCCTCTAGCGGGAGGTCTCTCCTACGAGCAGTACTTC.

V gene TRBV6-4 combines with J gene TRBJ2-3, with no clear D. Germline values: CDR1 MRHNA, CDR2 SNTAGT. The length of the CDR3 is 18 residues. Deletions cut 0 bases from V and 5 bases from J, with 21 bases between. CDR3 residues: CASSDSRYEGAGRDTQYF. CDR3 sequence (DNA): TGTGCCAGCAGTGACTCGAGGTATGAAGGAGCCGGTAGAGATACGCAGTATTTT.

Notes on this clone: The same CDR3 is also encoded by other DNA sequences in this sample. The V gene is TRBV7-9, the J gene TRBJ2-5; D call uncertain. Trimming took 6 bases from V and 3 from J, leaving 5 bases between them. CDR1 is SEHNR and CDR2 is FQNEAQ in the germline V gene (reference sequence). The CDR3 covers 11 residues. Here the CDR3 reads CASSPKETQYF. Written as DNA, the CDR3 is TGTGCCAGCAGTCCGAAAGAGACCCAGTACTTC.

The V call is TRBV5-1, the J call TRBJ2-7; 7 bases match TRBD1. Germline V gives CDR1 SGHRS, CDR2 YFSETQ. V dropped 3 bases and J dropped 2; count of bases not matched to a gene: 5. There are 14 residues in the CDR3. In DNA, the CDR3 is TGCGCCAGCAGCTCTACCACAGGGGCCTACGAGCAGTACTTC. Protein product: CASSSTTGAYEQYF.

This rearrangement joins TRBV11-2 to TRBJ2-2, with 13 bases identical to TRBD2. CDR1 is SGHAT, CDR2 FQNNGV, per germline. The CDR3 loop spans 16 amino acids. J lost 6 bases, V lost 3 bases, and 4 bases had no gene match. For the CDR3, the DNA is TGTGCCAGCAGCTTGCGGGGACTAGCGGGGTCCGGGGAGCTGTTTTTT. It is translated as CASSLRGLAGSGELFF.

The chain combines TRBV4-2 with TRBJ2-1, with 10 bases lining up with TRBD2. The J segment lost 10 bases and the V segment lost 0 bases, leaving 15 bases of the junction unmatched. This CDR3 is 18 amino acids long. Germline V gives CDR1 LGHNA, CDR2 YNFKEQ. The CDR3: CASSQDGPSGRGGEEQFF. For the CDR3, the DNA is TGTGCCAGCAGCCAAGATGGGCCTAGCGGGAGAGGTGGGGAGGAGCAGTTCTTC.

The V gene is TRBV4-1, the J gene TRBJ1-5; D remains unclear. The CDR3 extends over 14 amino acids. From germline, CDR1 is MGHRA and CDR2 YSYEKL. The ends were cut back, 1 base at V and 0 bases at J, with 4 bases in the middle. CDR3 nucleotide sequence: TGCGCCAGCAGCCAAGTCGGTAGCAATCAGCCCCAGCATTTT. It translates to CASSQVGSNQPQHF.

The V call is TRBV7-9, the J call TRBJ2-5, with D unclear. V lost 1 base and J lost 4, with 10 bases in between. The germline V gene encodes CDR1 SEHNR and CDR2 FQNEAQ (reference sequence). The CDR3 consists of 14 residues. The CDR3 loop is CASSLVMELETQYF. As DNA, the CDR3 is TGTGCCAGCAGCTTAGTAATGGAATTAGAGACCCAGTACTTC.

This clone came up once. This chain links TRBV6-6 with TRBJ2-2; weak D call: TRBD2 (6 bases). CDR1 and CDR2 from the germline V gene are MNHNY and SVGAGI (reference sequence). Deletions cut 0 bases from V and 4 bases from J, with 9 bases between. The CDR3 is 15 amino acids. CDR3 bases: TGTGCCAGCAGTTACTCCGGGACTGGCACCGGGGAGCTGTTTTTT. Translating it yields CASSYSGTGTGELFF.

The rearrangement links TRBV19 to TRBJ2-1; 8 bases match TRBD2. The trim removed 3 bases at V and 4 bases at J, leaving 26 bases unmatched. Germline CDR1 LNHDA, CDR2 SQIVND (reference sequence). The CDR3 contains 22 residues. The CDR3 sequence: CASSIVQGSGTRVPFRYNEQFF. DNA of the CDR3: TGTGCCAGTAGTATTGTCCAGGGGTCCGGGACTAGGGTTCCCTTCCGATACAATGAGCAGTTCTTC.

The rearrangement joins TRBV7-3 to TRBJ2-6; D uncertain. Trimming pared 5 bases from V and 2 bases from J, leaving 7 bases between. There are 14 residues in the CDR3. The germline CDR1 and CDR2 sequences are SGHTA and FQGTGA. The CDR3, as DNA: TGTGCCAGCAGCCCTATGGCTGGGGCCAACGTCCTGACTTTC. As protein: CASSPMAGANVLTF.

There are a few counts of this clone. The genes are TRBV28 and TRBJ1-2; D possibly corresponds to TRBD1 (5 bases). Germline loops: CDR1 MDHEN, CDR2 SYDVKM. The CDR3 has 11 amino acids. V was cut by 3 bases and J by 7 bases, with 6 bases left in between. In DNA form, the CDR3 reads TGTGCCAGCAGTTTCCAGGGTGGCTACACCTTC. It yields the protein CASSFQGGYTF.